These T cell receptor beta chains were read from a single sample in a study of cytomegalovirus exposure and HLA in healthy donors. The table came from immunoSEQ multiplex PCR; TCRdb's copy has only in-frame clones and leaves some out. The sample includes around 160,000 clones, about three quarters of them seen just once. Source material: PBMCs. Source of these receptors: a woman in her thirties or forties in good health and CMV-seropositive. Both conserved end residues are part of each CDR3. Fields, in order: J gene, clone size, D gene, V gene, CDR3 protein, CDR3 DNA. D genes are given only for firm matches. Not every row has a clone size; where given, it reads once, few, many or a size class.

j_gene: TRBJ2-1; abundance: .; d_gene: TRBD1; v_gene: TRBV11-3; CDR3aa: CASSGTGRNNEQFF; CDR3nt: TGTGCCAGCTCCGGGACAGGACGTAACAATGAGCAGTTCTTC
j_gene: TRBJ2-7; abundance: .; d_gene: TRBD1; v_gene: TRBV28; CDR3aa: CASSGNRDRVSYEQYF; CDR3nt: TGTGCCAGCAGCGGAAACCGGGACAGGGTATCCTACGAGCAGTACTTC
j_gene: TRBJ2-1; abundance: .; d_gene: .; v_gene: TRBV4-3; CDR3aa: CASSTQGARSTNEQFF; CDR3nt: TGCGCCAGCAGCACCCAAGGGGCTCGATCTACCAATGAGCAGTTCTTC
j_gene: TRBJ2-3; abundance: .; d_gene: .; v_gene: TRBV28; CDR3aa: CASSLLGQLTDTQYF; CDR3nt: TGTGCCAGCAGTTTACTAGGACAGCTCACAGATACGCAGTATTTT
j_gene: TRBJ2-7; abundance: few; d_gene: TRBD2; v_gene: TRBV23-1; CDR3aa: CASSQDSPGTSDLNYEQYF; CDR3nt: TGCGCCAGCAGTCAAGACAGTCCCGGGACTAGCGACCTCAACTACGAGCAGTACTTC
j_gene: TRBJ1-1; abundance: .; d_gene: .; v_gene: TRBV28; CDR3aa: CASTRRSEAFF; CDR3nt: TGTGCCAGCACCCGGAGGTCTGAAGCTTTCTTT
j_gene: TRBJ2-1; abundance: .; d_gene: .; v_gene: TRBV5-5; CDR3aa: CASSSTQGLVNNEQFF; CDR3nt: TGTGCCAGCAGCTCAACTCAGGGGTTAGTCAACAATGAGCAGTTCTTC
j_gene: TRBJ2-2; abundance: .; d_gene: TRBD1; v_gene: TRBV7-9; CDR3aa: CASSLRQGGSGELFF; CDR3nt: TGTGCCAGCAGCTTAAGACAGGGCGGCTCCGGGGAGCTGTTTTTT
j_gene: TRBJ1-6; abundance: .; d_gene: TRBD1; v_gene: TRBV28; CDR3aa: CASSLQGDHNSPLHF; CDR3nt: TGTGCCAGCAGTTTACAGGGGGACCATAATTCACCCCTCCACTTT
j_gene: TRBJ2-3; abundance: .; d_gene: .; v_gene: TRBV7-9; CDR3aa: CASSPLGGVATDTQYF; CDR3nt: TGTGCCAGCAGCCCACTAGGAGGGGTCGCTACAGATACGCAGTATTTT
j_gene: TRBJ2-3; abundance: .; d_gene: TRBD2; v_gene: TRBV27; CDR3aa: CASTGLAGGFTDTQYF; CDR3nt: TGTGCCAGCACTGGACTAGCGGGAGGATTCACAGATACGCAGTATTTT
j_gene: TRBJ2-5; abundance: .; d_gene: TRBD1; v_gene: TRBV6-6; CDR3aa: CASSTGQVRQETQYF; CDR3nt: TGTGCCAGCAGTACCGGACAGGTCAGGCAAGAGACCCAGTACTTC
j_gene: TRBJ2-1; abundance: .; d_gene: TRBD2; v_gene: TRBV7-2; CDR3aa: CASSLGGGTNNEQFF; CDR3nt: TGTGCCAGCAGCTTAGGCGGGGGGACCAACAATGAGCAGTTCTTC
j_gene: TRBJ1-5; abundance: .; d_gene: TRBD1; v_gene: TRBV6-5; CDR3aa: CASSPTGVVNQPQHF; CDR3nt: TGTGCCAGCAGCCCGACAGGGGTAGTAAATCAGCCCCAGCATTTT
j_gene: TRBJ2-3; abundance: .; d_gene: .; v_gene: TRBV5-6; CDR3aa: CASSLVQAGTDTQYF; CDR3nt: TGTGCCAGCAGCTTGGTGCAGGCTGGCACAGATACGCAGTATTTT
j_gene: TRBJ2-5; abundance: once; d_gene: .; v_gene: TRBV5-4; CDR3aa: CASSTREGRGEETQYF; CDR3nt: TGTGCCAGCAGCACCCGTGAAGGGCGGGGTGAAGAGACCCAGTACTTC
j_gene: TRBJ2-1; abundance: .; d_gene: .; v_gene: TRBV19; CDR3aa: CASSRTTQGLVDEQFF; CDR3nt: TGTGCCAGTAGTAGGACCACTCAGGGACTCGTCGATGAGCAGTTCTTC
j_gene: TRBJ1-2; abundance: .; d_gene: .; v_gene: TRBV7-2; CDR3aa: CASSLSEGDYGYTF; CDR3nt: TGTGCCAGCAGCTTAAGTGAGGGGGACTATGGCTACACCTTC
j_gene: TRBJ2-3; abundance: .; d_gene: .; v_gene: TRBV5-4; CDR3aa: CASSLSSQGSTDTQYF; CDR3nt: TGTGCCAGCAGCTTGTCCTCACAGGGCAGCACAGATACGCAGTATTTT
j_gene: TRBJ1-1; abundance: .; d_gene: .; v_gene: TRBV2; CDR3aa: CASPTDTVGTEAFF; CDR3nt: TGTGCCAGCCCCACGGACACCGTTGGCACTGAAGCTTTCTTT
j_gene: TRBJ2-7; abundance: .; d_gene: TRBD1; v_gene: TRBV7-2; CDR3aa: CASSSTGGYEQYF; CDR3nt: TGTGCCAGCAGCTCGACAGGGGGCTACGAGCAGTACTTC
j_gene: TRBJ2-5; abundance: .; d_gene: .; v_gene: TRBV7-6; CDR3aa: CASRRGATWETQYF; CDR3nt: TGTGCCAGCAGACGGGGGGCCACTTGGGAGACCCAGTACTTC
j_gene: TRBJ2-3; abundance: .; d_gene: .; v_gene: TRBV30; CDR3aa: CAWGLGGTDTQYF; CDR3nt: TGTGCCTGGGGCCTGGGGGGTACAGATACGCAGTATTTT
j_gene: TRBJ1-2; abundance: few; d_gene: TRBD1; v_gene: TRBV7-9; CDR3aa: CASSFRTGGADGYTF; CDR3nt: TGTGCCAGCAGCTTCCGGACAGGGGGCGCCGATGGCTACACCTTC
j_gene: TRBJ1-4; abundance: .; d_gene: .; v_gene: TRBV27; CDR3aa: CASSRTWDNEKLFF; CDR3nt: TGTGCCAGCAGCCGGACATGGGATAATGAAAAACTGTTTTTT
j_gene: TRBJ2-3; abundance: once; d_gene: .; v_gene: TRBV29-1; CDR3aa: CSVDLVGRIADTQYF; CDR3nt: TGCAGCGTTGATTTAGTGGGGCGCATTGCAGATACGCAGTATTTT
j_gene: TRBJ2-7; abundance: once; d_gene: .; v_gene: TRBV6-1; CDR3aa: CASSDGGAGADEQYF; CDR3nt: TGTGCCAGCAGTGATGGGGGGGCAGGGGCGGACGAGCAGTACTTC
j_gene: TRBJ2-7; abundance: .; d_gene: .; v_gene: TRBV9; CDR3aa: CASSVGVRGPYEQYF; CDR3nt: TGTGCCAGCAGCGTAGGAGTGCGGGGTCCCTACGAGCAGTACTTC
j_gene: TRBJ2-1; abundance: .; d_gene: TRBD1; v_gene: TRBV2; CDR3aa: CASSPGTGSYNEQFF; CDR3nt: TGTGCCAGCAGCCCCGGGACAGGAAGTTACAATGAGCAGTTCTTC
j_gene: TRBJ1-5; abundance: .; d_gene: .; v_gene: TRBV30; CDR3aa: CARSVLAGSQPQHF; CDR3nt: TGTGCCCGGAGTGTACTGGCCGGGAGTCAGCCCCAGCATTTT
j_gene: TRBJ2-1; abundance: .; d_gene: .; v_gene: TRBV25-1; CDR3aa: CASSEYGGGKDNEQFF; CDR3nt: TGTGCCAGCAGTGAATATGGCGGGGGCAAGGACAATGAGCAGTTCTTC
j_gene: TRBJ2-5; abundance: .; d_gene: TRBD2; v_gene: TRBV10-3; CDR3aa: CAISENPSGSKETQYF; CDR3nt: TGTGCCATCAGTGAGAACCCTAGCGGGTCCAAAGAGACCCAGTACTTC
j_gene: TRBJ2-7; abundance: .; d_gene: .; v_gene: TRBV7-6; CDR3aa: CTSSPSQTVYEQYF; CDR3nt: TGTACCAGCAGCCCCTCCCAGACAGTCTACGAGCAGTACTTC
j_gene: TRBJ1-1; abundance: .; d_gene: .; v_gene: TRBV7-9; CDR3aa: CSSSVRDTEAFF; CDR3nt: TGTTCCAGCAGCGTTCGGGACACTGAAGCTTTCTTT
j_gene: TRBJ2-7; abundance: .; d_gene: .; v_gene: TRBV27; CDR3aa: CASSLNSPSYEQYF; CDR3nt: TGTGCCAGCAGTTTAAACTCGCCTTCCTACGAGCAGTACTTC
j_gene: TRBJ2-1; abundance: .; d_gene: TRBD2; v_gene: TRBV7-2; CDR3aa: CASSLTGTSGRLNEQFF; CDR3nt: TGTGCCAGCAGCTTAACGGGGACTAGCGGGAGACTCAATGAGCAGTTCTTC
j_gene: TRBJ1-5; abundance: few; d_gene: .; v_gene: TRBV6-6; CDR3aa: CASTDQPQHF; CDR3nt: TGTGCCAGCACGGATCAGCCCCAGCATTTT
j_gene: TRBJ1-1; abundance: few; d_gene: .; v_gene: TRBV28; CDR3aa: CASSLEREAFF; CDR3nt: TGTGCCAGCAGTTTAGAGAGAGAAGCTTTCTTT
j_gene: TRBJ1-1; abundance: .; d_gene: .; v_gene: TRBV6-5; CDR3aa: CASSSSRATTNTEAFF; CDR3nt: TGTGCCAGCAGTTCGAGCAGGGCGACGACGAACACTGAAGCTTTCTTT
j_gene: TRBJ2-2; abundance: .; d_gene: .; v_gene: TRBV6-5; CDR3aa: CASSYRWARTGELFF; CDR3nt: TGTGCCAGCAGTTACCGGTGGGCCCGAACCGGGGAGCTGTTTTTT
j_gene: TRBJ2-1; abundance: .; d_gene: TRBD2; v_gene: TRBV14; CDR3aa: CASSQDGLAGLNEQFF; CDR3nt: TGTGCCAGCAGCCAAGATGGGCTAGCGGGCCTCAATGAGCAGTTCTTC